This entry features one T cell receptor beta chain sequence. Its target is unknown. This specimen comes from a study of T cell responses to AZD1222 COVID-19 vaccine. General study points: Mapped onto spike, vaccine-associated CD4 TCRs spanned it and were dominant at 160-218 and 743-854. With two AZD1222 doses given, Spike-specific TCR breadth and depth both rose.

V was trimmed by 4 bases and J by 5 bases, leaving 18 bases between them. The germline V gene encodes CDR1 SGDLS and CDR2 YYNGEE. CDR3 length: 15 residues. Assay: immunoSEQ multiplex PCR; the TCRdb copy retains only in-frame clones and omits some. The top ten hold around 1.3% of the sample, which has over 130,000 clones, 94% seen once. The chain couples TRBV9 to TRBJ2-5; weak D call: TRBD1 (5 bases). Material: peripheral blood, obtained on day 0 of AZD1222 vaccination. This receptor was identified in an adult in good health. The CDR3 here is CASSTIRERVETQYF. The CDR3 coding sequence is TGTGCCAGCAGCACCATCAGGGAACGGGTGGAGACCCAGTACTTC.